The text below deals with one T cell receptor beta chain. TCRdb reprocessed the 5' RACE reads with MiXCR, giving one entry per CDR3 protein. The sample holds about 550,000 distinct CDR3 sequences, 15% to 20% seen once. The sample belongs to a study of T cells after yellow fever vaccination. CDR1 DFQATT and CDR2 SNEGSKA come from the germline V gene (reference sequence). J gave up 2 bases and V 0 bases, and 2 bases lay outside the gene matches. The CDR3 runs to 15 residues. The sequence derives from a man aged 25 to 45 who received the YFV17D yellow fever vaccine. The chain combines TRBV20-1 with TRBJ2-5, with 11 nucleotides matching TRBD1. This material consisted of PBMCs, taken 15 days after the yellow fever booster vaccination. The CDR3 spells CSARDGDRGQETQYF. Here the CDR3 DNA reads TGCAGTGCTAGAGACGGGGACAGGGGGCAAGAGACCCAGTACTTC.